The 10 T cell receptor beta chains below were found in one sample sequenced in a study of cytomegalovirus exposure and HLA in healthy donors. Produced via immunoSEQ multiplex PCR; TCRdb's table is partial and in-frame only. In the table there are roughly 57,000 clones, 93% of which are singletons. Sequencing input: PBMCs. The receptors derive from a woman between 18 and 29 years old in good health and CMV-seropositive.

CDR3 DNA sequence: TGTGCCAGCAGTACTAGGGCTGAAGCTTTCTTT. This translates into CASSTRAEAFF. This chain links TRBV2 with TRBJ1-1; D is uncertain. Trimming left V 5 bases short and J 6 bases short, with 7 bases between. CDR3 size: 11 residues. In germline, CDR1 is SNHLY, CDR2 FYNNEI.

The CDR3 DNA sequence: TGCGCCAGCAGCCAAGAGAGGAGCGGGGGGCGCACAGATACGCAGTATTTT. This translates into CASSQERSGGRTDTQYF. This rearrangement joins TRBV4-3 to TRBJ2-3; 9 bases agree with TRBD2. Trimming at V came to 0 bases and at J to 1 base, leaving 5 bases not matched to a gene. Germline V gene sequence: CDR1 LGHNA, CDR2 YSLEER. This CDR3 spans 17 amino acids.

The V and J genes are TRBV18 and TRBJ1-2; TRBD1 matches 7 bases. Germline values: CDR1 KGHSH, CDR2 LQKENI. The CDR3 covers 15 residues. J was trimmed by 6 bases and V by 0 bases; bases with no gene match: 7. CDR3 bases: TGTGCCAGCTCACCACCGGCGACAGGGATGGATGGCTACACCTTC. Translating it yields CASSPPATGMDGYTF. Variable domain in full (rest from reference TRBV18 and TRBJ1-2): NAGVMQNPRHLVRRRGQEARLRCSPMKGHSHVYWYRQLPEEGLKFMVYLQKENIIDESGMPKERFSAEFPKEGPSILRIQQVVRGDSAAYFCASSPPATGMDGYTFGSGTRLTVV.

J is TRBJ1-1 and V is TRBV4-1, with unresolved D. Germline-derived CDR1 and CDR2 are MGHRA and YSYEKL. The V end was cut by 4 bases, the J end by 4 bases, with 16 bases between. The CDR3 length is 15 residues. CDR3 sequence (DNA): TGCGCCAGCAGCCGCCGGATATCGGGAAGCACTGAAGCTTTCTTT. It specifies CASSRRISGSTEAFF.

Written as DNA, the CDR3 is TGCGCCAGCAGTGAAGACAGGGTTGCTTTCTTT. Translating it yields CASSEDRVAFF. The chain couples TRBV5-1 to TRBJ1-1, with 7 bases that match TRBD1. From germline, CDR1 is SGHRS and CDR2 YFSETQ. With V trimmed by 5 bases and J by 11 bases, 6 bases remained unmatched. The CDR3 extends over 11 amino acids.

The chain combines TRBV18 with TRBJ1-2; a weak D match, TRBD1 (6 bases). The V gene's germline CDR1 is KGHSH and CDR2 LQKENI. Trimming took 3 bases from V and 4 from J, leaving 12 bases between them. The length of the CDR3 is 14 residues. CDR3 loop: CASSPAGGAYGYTF. CDR3 nucleotide sequence: TGTGCCAGCTCACCCGCCGGGGGGGCCTATGGCTACACCTTC.

The chain recombines TRBV7-9 with TRBJ2-4; D possibly corresponds to TRBD2 (5 bases). Germline V lookup: CDR1 SEHNR, CDR2 FQNEAQ (reference sequence). The germline V and J ends were trimmed by 2 bases and 2 bases, with 16 bases remaining between them. The CDR3 consists of 17 residues. The CDR3 coding sequence is TGTGCCAGCAGCTTAAGCGGATCCTCAGGATCCAAAAACATTCAGTACTTC. Amino acid sequence: CASSLSGSSGSKNIQYF.

This chain connects TRBV30 to TRBJ2-2; possibly TRBD2 for D (5 bases). V gave up 3 bases and J gave up 0 bases, with 8 bases separating them. CDR1 is GTSNPN and CDR2 is SVGIG in the germline V gene (reference sequence). The CDR3 contains 14 residues. The CDR3 loop reads CAWRTTPNTGELFF. As DNA, the CDR3 is TGTGCCTGGAGGACTACCCCGAACACCGGGGAGCTGTTTTTT.

The chain combines TRBV27 with TRBJ1-2; D unclear. The length of the CDR3 is 14 residues. In germline, CDR1 is MNHEY, CDR2 SMNVEV (reference sequence). V gave up 2 bases and J gave up 2 bases, with 9 bases separating them. The CDR3 DNA sequence: TGTGCCAGCAGTTTAAAGACTACCAACTATGGCTACACCTTC. Its translation: CASSLKTTNYGYTF.

This clone came up once. This chain links TRBV7-9 with TRBJ1-1, with D maybe TRBD1 (6 bases). V was shortened by 11 bases and J by 0 bases, with 22 bases between the two germline ends. CDR1 and CDR2 from the germline V gene are SEHNR and FQNEAQ (reference sequence). CDR3 size: 16 residues. CDR3 nucleotide sequence: TGTGCCGGAAAGGGAGGGGGTGACCCCATGAACACTGAAGCTTTCTTT. Protein product: CAGKGGGDPMNTEAFF.